The rows below give T cell receptor beta chains drawn from one sample of a study of monozygotic twins with inflammatory bowel disease. Reprocessing the 5' RACE reads, TCRdb reports a single entry for every CDR3 protein and omits DNA. The repertoire table contains about 450,000 distinct CDR3 sequences. The sample was blood. The receptors originated from a human donor with ulcerative colitis or Crohn's disease, or a healthy co-twin of an affected twin (not recorded which). CDR3s include the opening cysteine and the closing phenylalanine or tryptophan. The order of the fields is V gene, J gene, CDR3 protein.

TRBV27	TRBJ2-7	CASSFEGGGVYEQYF
TRBV10-3	TRBJ1-1	CAISPTGLGTEAFF
TRBV20-1	TRBJ2-7	CSAPKGRQWEQYF
TRBV10-3	TRBJ2-7	CAISGATSVPYF
TRBV19	TRBJ2-3	CASSIAGDRTDTQYF
TRBV5-4	TRBJ2-1	CASSSASGGYNEQFF
TRBV7-2	TRBJ2-1	CASSLGIYPEQFF
TRBV6-1	TRBJ2-1	CASRGQGAHGEQFF
TRBV20-1	TRBJ2-7	CSAKTSAGTYEQYF
TRBV29-1	TRBJ2-2	CSVEETIGELFF
TRBV24-1	TRBJ2-1	CATSDDYNEQFF
TRBV4-2	TRBJ2-2	CASSYRLAGHTGELFF
TRBV4-1	TRBJ1-3	CASSQSGTGLAGNTIYF
TRBV2	TRBJ2-3	CASSEVLSTDTQYF
TRBV6-2/TRBV6-3	TRBJ2-5	CASSSGTSGMVGETQYF
TRBV5-1	TRBJ2-1	CASSTSPNNEQFF
TRBV14	TRBJ2-6	CASSQGLRTRYSGANVLTF
TRBV20-1	TRBJ1-1	CSVDRAGMNTEAFF
TRBV7-7	TRBJ2-7	CASGGSSYEQYF
TRBV29-1	TRBJ1-5	CSVRQGGSNQPQHF
TRBV5-1	TRBJ2-3	CASSLSGDSSTDTQYF
TRBV5-1	TRBJ2-1	CASSLAPAGQTEQFF
TRBV6-1	TRBJ1-1	CASSPNPGQAVTEAFF
TRBV2	TRBJ2-1	CASSEAVGEQFF
TRBV29-1	TRBJ2-2	CSVSGTGGSGELFF
TRBV19	TRBJ1-2	CASMTTGGGGYTF